This T cell receptor beta chain was recovered during a study of T cells in Graves' hyperthyroidism and ophthalmopathy. This clonotype came up many times. Ophthalmopathy in the patients scored at least 3 on Clinical Activity Score and at least 4 on NOSPECS grade, lasting under 3 months. CDR1 is MDHEN and CDR2 is SYDVKM in the germline V gene. The V end lost 9 bases, the J end lost 0 bases, and 12 bases lay between the germline ends. The CDR3 sequence is 13 residues long. It was RNA transcripts that yielded the amplified TCR beta CDR3 regions. With the HTBI primer set, the TCR CDR3 went through a first round of RT-PCR. TCRdb re-derived calls from the multiplex PCR reads in MiXCR, one entry per CDR3 protein. The sample lists fewer than 500,000 distinct CDR3 sequences, approximately 15% seen once, with roughly a fifth in the top ten.

J is TRBJ2-7 and V is TRBV28; D is unresolved. This TCR was recovered from a woman under 40 with Graves' ophthalmopathy. Sample: blood. The CDR3 spells CASAVGVSYEQYF. The CDR3 nucleotides are TGTGCCAGTGCCGTTGGGGTCTCCTACGAGCAGTACTTC.